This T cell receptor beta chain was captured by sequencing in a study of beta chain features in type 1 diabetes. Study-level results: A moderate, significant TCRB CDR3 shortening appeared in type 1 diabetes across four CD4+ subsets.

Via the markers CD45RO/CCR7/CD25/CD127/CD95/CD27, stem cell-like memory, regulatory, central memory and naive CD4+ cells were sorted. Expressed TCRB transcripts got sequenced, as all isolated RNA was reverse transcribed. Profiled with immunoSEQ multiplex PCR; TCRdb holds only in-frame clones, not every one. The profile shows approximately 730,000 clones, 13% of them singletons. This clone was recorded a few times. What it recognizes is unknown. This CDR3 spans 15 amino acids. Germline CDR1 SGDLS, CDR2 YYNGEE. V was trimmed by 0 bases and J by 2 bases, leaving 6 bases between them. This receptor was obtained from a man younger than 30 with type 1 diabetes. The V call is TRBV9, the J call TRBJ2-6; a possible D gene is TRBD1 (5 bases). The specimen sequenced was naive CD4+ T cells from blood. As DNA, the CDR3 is TGTGCCAGCAGCGTAGAAGGGGCTGGGGCCAACGTCCTGACTTTC. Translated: CASSVEGAGANVLTF.